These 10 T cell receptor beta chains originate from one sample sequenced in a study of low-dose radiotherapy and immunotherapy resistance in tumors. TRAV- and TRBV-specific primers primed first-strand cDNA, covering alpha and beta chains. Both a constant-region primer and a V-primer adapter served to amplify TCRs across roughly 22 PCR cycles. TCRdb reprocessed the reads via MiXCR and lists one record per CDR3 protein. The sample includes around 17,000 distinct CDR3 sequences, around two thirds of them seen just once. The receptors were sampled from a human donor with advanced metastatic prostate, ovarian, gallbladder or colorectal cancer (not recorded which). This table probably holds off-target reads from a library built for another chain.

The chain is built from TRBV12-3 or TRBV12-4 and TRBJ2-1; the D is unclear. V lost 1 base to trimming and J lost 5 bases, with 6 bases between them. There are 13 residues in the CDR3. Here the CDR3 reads CASSLGRNNEQFF. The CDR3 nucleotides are TGTGCCAGCAGTTTAGGCAGAAACAATGAGCAGTTCTTC.

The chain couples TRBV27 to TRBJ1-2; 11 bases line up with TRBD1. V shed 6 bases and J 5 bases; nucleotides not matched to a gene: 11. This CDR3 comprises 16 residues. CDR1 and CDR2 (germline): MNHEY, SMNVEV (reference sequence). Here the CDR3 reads CASSPGRTGGLYGYTF. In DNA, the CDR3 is TGTGCCAGCAGCCCGGGGAGGACAGGGGGCTTATATGGCTACACCTTC.

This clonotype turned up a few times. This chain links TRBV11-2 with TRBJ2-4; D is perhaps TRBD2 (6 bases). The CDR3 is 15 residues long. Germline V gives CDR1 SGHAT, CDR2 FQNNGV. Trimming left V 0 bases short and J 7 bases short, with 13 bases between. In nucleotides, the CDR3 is TGTGCCAGCAGCTTAGATGGGGGGTTCAGCAACATTCAGTACTTC. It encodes CASSLDGGFSNIQYF. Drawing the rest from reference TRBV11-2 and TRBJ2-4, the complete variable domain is EAGVAQSPRYKIIEKRQSVAFWCNPISGHATLYWYQQILGQGPKLLIQFQNNGVVDDSQLPKDRFSAERLKGVDSTLKIQPAKLEDSAVYLCASSLDGGFSNIQYFGAGTRLSVL.

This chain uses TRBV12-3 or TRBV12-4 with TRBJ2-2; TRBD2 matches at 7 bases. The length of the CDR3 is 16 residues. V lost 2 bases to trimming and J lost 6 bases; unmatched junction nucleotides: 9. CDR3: CASSLPSGVGPGELFF. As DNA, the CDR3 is TGTGCCAGCAGTTTACCTAGCGGAGTGGGGCCCGGGGAGCTGTTTTTT.

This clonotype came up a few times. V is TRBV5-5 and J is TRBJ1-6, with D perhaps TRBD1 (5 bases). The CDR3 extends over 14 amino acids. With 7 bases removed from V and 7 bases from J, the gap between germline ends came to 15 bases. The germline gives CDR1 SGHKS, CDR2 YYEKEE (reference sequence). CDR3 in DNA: TGTGCCAGCGACGCCGGGGGGAGCAATTCACCCCTCCACTTT. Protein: CASDAGGSNSPLHF.

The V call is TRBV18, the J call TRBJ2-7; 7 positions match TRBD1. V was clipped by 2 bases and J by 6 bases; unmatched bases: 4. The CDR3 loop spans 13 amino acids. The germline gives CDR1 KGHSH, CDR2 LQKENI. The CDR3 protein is CASSPSNRGEQYF. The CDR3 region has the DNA TGTGCCAGCTCACCATCAAACAGGGGCGAGCAGTACTTC.

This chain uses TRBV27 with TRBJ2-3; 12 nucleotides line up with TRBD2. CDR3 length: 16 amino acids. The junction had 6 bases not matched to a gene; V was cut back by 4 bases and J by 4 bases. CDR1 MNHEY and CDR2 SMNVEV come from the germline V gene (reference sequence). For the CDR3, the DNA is TGTGCCAGCAGTTCCAGACTAGCGGGAGTAGCAGATACGCAGTATTTT. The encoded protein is CASSSRLAGVADTQYF.

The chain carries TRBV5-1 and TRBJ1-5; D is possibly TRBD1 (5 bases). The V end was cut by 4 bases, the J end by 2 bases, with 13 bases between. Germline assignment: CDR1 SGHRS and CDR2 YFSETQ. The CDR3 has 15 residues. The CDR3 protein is CASSVDPGGNQPQHF. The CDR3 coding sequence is TGCGCCAGCAGCGTGGACCCGGGGGGCAATCAGCCCCAGCATTTT.

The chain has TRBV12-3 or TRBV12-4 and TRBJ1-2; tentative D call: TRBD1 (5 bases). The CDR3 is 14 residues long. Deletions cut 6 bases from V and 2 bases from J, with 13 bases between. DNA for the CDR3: TGTGCCAGCAGAACTCAAGCAGGGAACTATGGCTACACCTTC. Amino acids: CASRTQAGNYGYTF.

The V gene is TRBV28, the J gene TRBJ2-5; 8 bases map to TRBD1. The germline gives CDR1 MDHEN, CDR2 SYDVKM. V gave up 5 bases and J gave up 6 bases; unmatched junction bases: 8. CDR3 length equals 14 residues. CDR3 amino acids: CASSLGQALKTQYF. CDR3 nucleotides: TGTGCCAGCAGTCTGGGACAGGCTCTGAAGACCCAGTACTTC. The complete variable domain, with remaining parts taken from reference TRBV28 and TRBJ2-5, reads DVKVTQSSRYLVKRTGEKVFLECVQDMDHENMFWYRQDPGLGLRLIYFSYDVKMKEKGDIPEGYSVSREKKERFSLILESASTNQTSMYLCASSLGQALKTQYFGPGTRLLVL.